A selection of T cell receptor beta chains follows, all from one sample in a study of blood T cell repertoires in COVID-19. Data came from immunoSEQ multiplex PCR; TCRdb stores just in-frame clones and leaves some out. The sample holds 300,000 to 500,000 clones, approximately 87% seen once. Input material: PBMCs or T cells enriched from blood (not recorded which). All receptors come from a woman younger than 45 with acute COVID-19. Both conserved end residues are part of each CDR3. D genes are given only for firm matches. Clone size is shown for a subset of rows, as once, few, many or a class of expanded clone.

j_gene: TRBJ1-1; v_gene: TRBV19; len: 15; abundance: NA; d_gene: TRBD1; CDR3nt: TGTGCCAGTAGTCCCGGGACAGGGAGAAACACTGAAGCTTTCTTT; CDR3aa: CASSPGTGRNTEAFF
j_gene: TRBJ2-7; v_gene: TRBV30; len: 13; abundance: once; d_gene: NA; CDR3nt: TGTGCCTGGAGTGTACAGGAGAGCTACGAGCAGTACTTC; CDR3aa: CAWSVQESYEQYF
j_gene: TRBJ1-1; v_gene: TRBV5-5; len: 16; abundance: NA; d_gene: NA; CDR3nt: TGTGCCAGCAGCTTGGGAGTGGAACAGCCGAACACTGAAGCTTTCTTT; CDR3aa: CASSLGVEQPNTEAFF
j_gene: TRBJ1-1; v_gene: TRBV19; len: 15; abundance: NA; d_gene: TRBD1; CDR3nt: TGTGCCAGTAGTATGGGACAGGCGATTAACACTGAAGCTTTCTTT; CDR3aa: CASSMGQAINTEAFF
j_gene: TRBJ2-3; v_gene: TRBV24-1; len: 13; abundance: NA; d_gene: NA; CDR3nt: TGTGCCACCAGTGATAATACGGCAGATACGCAGTATTTT; CDR3aa: CATSDNTADTQYF
j_gene: TRBJ1-6; v_gene: TRBV29-1; len: 13; abundance: NA; d_gene: NA; CDR3nt: TGCAGCGTTGTTACAGGGATGGATTCACCCCTCCACTTT; CDR3aa: CSVVTGMDSPLHF
j_gene: TRBJ1-1; v_gene: TRBV9; len: 14; abundance: once; d_gene: NA; CDR3nt: TGTGCCAGCAGCGTAGGCAGGGCCCACACTGAAGCTTTCTTT; CDR3aa: CASSVGRAHTEAFF
j_gene: TRBJ2-1; v_gene: TRBV10-3; len: 17; abundance: once; d_gene: TRBD2; CDR3nt: TGTGCCATCAGTGAATCGGGACTAGCGGGGGGGCCAGGAGAGCAGTTCTTC; CDR3aa: CAISESGLAGGPGEQFF
j_gene: TRBJ1-6; v_gene: TRBV19; len: 14; abundance: once; d_gene: NA; CDR3nt: TGTGCCAGTAGTATTGTGGGAGATAATTCACCCCTCCACTTT; CDR3aa: CASSIVGDNSPLHF
j_gene: TRBJ2-3; v_gene: TRBV6-5; len: 15; abundance: NA; d_gene: NA; CDR3nt: TGTGCCAGCTCGTTACGGGGGTGGGGCACAGATACGCAGTATTTT; CDR3aa: CASSLRGWGTDTQYF
j_gene: TRBJ2-1; v_gene: TRBV7-6; len: 13; abundance: NA; d_gene: TRBD2; CDR3nt: TGTGCCAGCACCCCGGGAGGAAACAATGAGCAGTTCTTC; CDR3aa: CASTPGGNNEQFF
j_gene: TRBJ1-1; v_gene: TRBV19; len: 14; abundance: NA; d_gene: NA; CDR3nt: TGTGCCAGTACCAAACAGGGTTTTAGGACTGAAGCTTTCTTT; CDR3aa: CASTKQGFRTEAFF
j_gene: TRBJ2-7; v_gene: TRBV6-5; len: 13; abundance: NA; d_gene: NA; CDR3nt: TGTGCCAGCGGGGAGGTTATCAGGTACGAGCAGTACTTC; CDR3aa: CASGEVIRYEQYF
j_gene: TRBJ1-6; v_gene: TRBV4-3; len: 18; abundance: NA; d_gene: TRBD1; CDR3nt: TGCGCCAGCAGCCAAGGGAGACAGGGGTTCTCCATGGATTCACCCCTCCACTTT; CDR3aa: CASSQGRQGFSMDSPLHF
j_gene: TRBJ1-3; v_gene: TRBV29-1; len: 13; abundance: NA; d_gene: NA; CDR3nt: TGCAGCGTAGATCAGGGCTCTGGAAACACCATATATTTT; CDR3aa: CSVDQGSGNTIYF
j_gene: TRBJ2-3; v_gene: TRBV7-8; len: 14; abundance: NA; d_gene: TRBD1; CDR3nt: TGTGCCAGCAGCTTACAAGGGGGCGGGGATACGCAGTATTTT; CDR3aa: CASSLQGGGDTQYF
j_gene: TRBJ2-2; v_gene: TRBV19; len: 16; abundance: NA; d_gene: TRBD2; CDR3nt: TGTGCCAGTAGTCATCCGGGACTACTAAACACCGGGGAGCTGTTTTTT; CDR3aa: CASSHPGLLNTGELFF
j_gene: TRBJ1-1; v_gene: TRBV5-1; len: 14; abundance: NA; d_gene: NA; CDR3nt: TGCGCCAGCAGCTTGAACCCTCCCCTGGGCGAAGCTTTCTTT; CDR3aa: CASSLNPPLGEAFF
j_gene: TRBJ1-1; v_gene: TRBV29-1; len: 12; abundance: NA; d_gene: NA; CDR3nt: TGCAGCGTCTCGACTGTGAACACTGAAGCTTTCTTT; CDR3aa: CSVSTVNTEAFF
j_gene: TRBJ1-6; v_gene: TRBV5-5; len: 16; abundance: few; d_gene: NA; CDR3nt: TGTGCCAGCAGCTTGCAGGGTCTGGGAACTAATTCACCCCTCCACTTT; CDR3aa: CASSLQGLGTNSPLHF
j_gene: TRBJ1-3; v_gene: TRBV6-5; len: 15; abundance: NA; d_gene: NA; CDR3nt: TGTGCCAGCAGTTCAGTCAGGGCTCCTGGAAACACCATATATTTT; CDR3aa: CASSSVRAPGNTIYF
j_gene: TRBJ2-2; v_gene: TRBV6-4; len: 16; abundance: once; d_gene: TRBD2; CDR3nt: TGTGCCAGCAGCGCGGTCCTAGCGGGCCCCACCGGGGAGCTGTTTTTT; CDR3aa: CASSAVLAGPTGELFF
j_gene: TRBJ2-7; v_gene: TRBV3-1/TRBV3-2; len: 15; abundance: NA; d_gene: TRBD1; CDR3nt: TGTGCCAGCAGCATGTGGGACAGGCGCACCTACGAGCAGTACTTC; CDR3aa: CASSMWDRRTYEQYF
j_gene: TRBJ2-3; v_gene: TRBV24-1; len: 14; abundance: NA; d_gene: NA; CDR3nt: TGTGCCACCGGACGGGGGAAGAGCACAGATACGCAGTATTTT; CDR3aa: CATGRGKSTDTQYF
j_gene: TRBJ1-6; v_gene: TRBV5-5; len: 18; abundance: NA; d_gene: NA; CDR3nt: TGTGCCAGCAGCTTGGTGACCCAGGGTCGGTCGTATAATTCACCCCTCCACTTT; CDR3aa: CASSLVTQGRSYNSPLHF
j_gene: TRBJ2-7; v_gene: TRBV7-3; len: 13; abundance: few; d_gene: NA; CDR3nt: TGTGCCAGCAGCTTAACAGGGGGATACGAGCAGTACTTC; CDR3aa: CASSLTGGYEQYF
j_gene: TRBJ2-3; v_gene: TRBV5-6; len: 15; abundance: NA; d_gene: TRBD2; CDR3nt: TGTGCCAGCAGCTCCCTAGCGGGGGGGCCCGATACGCAGTATTTT; CDR3aa: CASSSLAGGPDTQYF
j_gene: TRBJ2-1; v_gene: TRBV28; len: 17; abundance: NA; d_gene: TRBD1; CDR3nt: TGTGCCAGCAGTTTAAGTCATGGGACAGGGGTTTACAATGAGCAGTTCTTC; CDR3aa: CASSLSHGTGVYNEQFF
j_gene: TRBJ1-4; v_gene: TRBV29-1; len: 12; abundance: NA; d_gene: NA; CDR3nt: TGCAGCGTTGTAGGGAGTAATGAAAAACTGTTTTTT; CDR3aa: CSVVGSNEKLFF
j_gene: TRBJ1-2; v_gene: TRBV24-1; len: 16; abundance: NA; d_gene: TRBD1; CDR3nt: TGTGCCACCAGCAACAAGAGGGACAGGGTGACCTATGGCTACACCTTC; CDR3aa: CATSNKRDRVTYGYTF
j_gene: TRBJ2-3; v_gene: TRBV7-9; len: 15; abundance: once; d_gene: TRBD1; CDR3nt: TGTGCCAGCAGCGGCCGGACAGGGGGCCCAGATACGCAGTATTTT; CDR3aa: CASSGRTGGPDTQYF
j_gene: TRBJ2-7; v_gene: TRBV4-1; len: 16; abundance: NA; d_gene: TRBD2; CDR3nt: TGCGCCAGCAGCCAAGGGACTAGCGCAAGCTCCTACGAGCAGTACTTC; CDR3aa: CASSQGTSASSYEQYF
j_gene: TRBJ1-2; v_gene: TRBV6-1; len: 15; abundance: few; d_gene: NA; CDR3nt: TGTGCCAGCAGTGAAGCGGCAGGACTGGGCTATGGCTACACCTTC; CDR3aa: CASSEAAGLGYGYTF
j_gene: TRBJ2-2; v_gene: TRBV5-4; len: 17; abundance: NA; d_gene: TRBD2; CDR3nt: TGTGCCAGCAGCTTGGGCCCTCGGCGGGGGGGCCCCGGGGAGCTGTTTTTT; CDR3aa: CASSLGPRRGGPGELFF
j_gene: TRBJ1-2; v_gene: TRBV7-9; len: 13; abundance: NA; d_gene: NA; CDR3nt: TGTGCCAGCAGCTTATCGGGGGGGCTTGGCTACACCTTC; CDR3aa: CASSLSGGLGYTF
j_gene: TRBJ2-7; v_gene: TRBV5-1; len: 13; abundance: NA; d_gene: TRBD1; CDR3nt: TGCGCCAGCACCGGGACAGGGAACTACGAGCAGTACTTC; CDR3aa: CASTGTGNYEQYF
j_gene: TRBJ1-3; v_gene: TRBV18; len: 14; abundance: NA; d_gene: NA; CDR3nt: TGTGCCAGCTCACCCGCAGTCTCTGGAAACACCATATATTTT; CDR3aa: CASSPAVSGNTIYF
j_gene: TRBJ1-4; v_gene: TRBV5-1; len: 14; abundance: NA; d_gene: TRBD1; CDR3nt: TGCGCCAGCAGCTTGACAGGGGGCATCGAAAAACTGTTTTTT; CDR3aa: CASSLTGGIEKLFF
j_gene: TRBJ2-7; v_gene: TRBV5-4; len: 13; abundance: NA; d_gene: NA; CDR3nt: TGTGCCAGCCATTCCCAGGGGACCTACGAGCAGTACTTC; CDR3aa: CASHSQGTYEQYF
j_gene: TRBJ1-1; v_gene: TRBV9; len: 13; abundance: NA; d_gene: NA; CDR3nt: TGTGCCAGCAGCGTCGACAGGAGCACTGAAGCTTTCTTT; CDR3aa: CASSVDRSTEAFF
j_gene: TRBJ1-2; v_gene: TRBV12-3/TRBV12-4; len: 12; abundance: NA; d_gene: NA; CDR3nt: TGTGCCAGCAGTTTATCTACCTATGGCTACACCTTC; CDR3aa: CASSLSTYGYTF
j_gene: TRBJ1-6; v_gene: TRBV10-2; len: 16; abundance: NA; d_gene: NA; CDR3nt: TGCGCCAGCAGTGAGGGGGGGGCCTACTATAATTCACCCCTCCACTTT; CDR3aa: CASSEGGAYYNSPLHF
j_gene: TRBJ1-3; v_gene: TRBV25-1; len: 13; abundance: NA; d_gene: NA; CDR3nt: TGTGCCAGCAGCAAATGGGAGGGAAACACCATATATTTT; CDR3aa: CASSKWEGNTIYF
j_gene: TRBJ1-1; v_gene: TRBV6-5; len: 14; abundance: NA; d_gene: NA; CDR3nt: TGTGCCAGCAGTTCCGGAGGGGCGGACACTGAAGCTTTCTTT; CDR3aa: CASSSGGADTEAFF
j_gene: TRBJ1-1; v_gene: TRBV10-1; len: 13; abundance: NA; d_gene: NA; CDR3nt: TGCGCCAGCAGGGGAAGGGGCCAAACTGAAGCTTTCTTT; CDR3aa: CASRGRGQTEAFF
j_gene: TRBJ2-5; v_gene: TRBV19; len: 14; abundance: NA; d_gene: NA; CDR3nt: TGTGCCAGTAGTAACTTGGCAGGCCAAGAGACCCAGTACTTC; CDR3aa: CASSNLAGQETQYF
j_gene: TRBJ2-2; v_gene: TRBV7-3; len: 14; abundance: NA; d_gene: TRBD2; CDR3nt: TGTGCCAGCAGCTTTAGCGGGGGGACCGGGGAGCTGTTTTTT; CDR3aa: CASSFSGGTGELFF
j_gene: TRBJ1-5; v_gene: TRBV4-1; len: 16; abundance: few; d_gene: TRBD1; CDR3nt: TGCGCCAGCAGCCAAGGTCCCGACAGGGTAGATCAGCCCCAGCATTTT; CDR3aa: CASSQGPDRVDQPQHF
j_gene: TRBJ1-1; v_gene: TRBV29-1; len: 12; abundance: NA; d_gene: NA; CDR3nt: TGCAGCGGGGCAGGGATGAACACTGAAGCTTTCTTT; CDR3aa: CSGAGMNTEAFF
j_gene: TRBJ1-1; v_gene: TRBV12-3/TRBV12-4; len: 13; abundance: NA; d_gene: NA; CDR3nt: TGTGCCAGCAGTCCTCCCAGGAACACTGAAGCTTTCTTT; CDR3aa: CASSPPRNTEAFF
j_gene: TRBJ1-2; v_gene: TRBV29-1; len: 11; abundance: few; d_gene: NA; CDR3nt: TGCAGCGTTGGCAGCGCCTATGGCTACACCTTC; CDR3aa: CSVGSAYGYTF
j_gene: TRBJ2-7; v_gene: TRBV6-5; len: 16; abundance: NA; d_gene: TRBD2; CDR3nt: TGTGCCAGCAGTTACAGTGGACTAGCGGTTTCCTACGAGCAGTACTTC; CDR3aa: CASSYSGLAVSYEQYF
j_gene: TRBJ1-2; v_gene: TRBV3-1/TRBV3-2; len: 16; abundance: NA; d_gene: TRBD1; CDR3nt: TGTGCCAGCAGCCGGAGGGGGCTCGAACCTAACTATGGCTACACCTTC; CDR3aa: CASSRRGLEPNYGYTF
j_gene: TRBJ2-1; v_gene: TRBV19; len: 16; abundance: NA; d_gene: TRBD2; CDR3nt: TGTGCCAGTAGGTCCTATTTAGCGGGGGCAAACAATGAGCAGTTCTTC; CDR3aa: CASRSYLAGANNEQFF
j_gene: TRBJ2-3; v_gene: TRBV20-1; len: 13; abundance: NA; d_gene: NA; CDR3nt: TGCAGTGCTAGTACTCGGCCGAGGGATACGCAGTATTTT; CDR3aa: CSASTRPRDTQYF